A single sample is the source of the 32 T cell receptor beta chains below, sequenced in a study of CD8 T cell repertoires and HIV-1 epitope variants. What these receptors recognize is not known. Here immunoSEQ multiplex PCR was the method, and the copy in TCRdb shows in-frame clones only, minus some. The profile shows approximately 4,500 clones, roughly 70% of them singletons. The specimen was cultured CD8+ T cells derived from PBMCs. The receptors shown here come from a male donor with HIV.

The chain carries TRBV27 and TRBJ2-7; weak D call: TRBD1 (5 bases). The germline V gene encodes CDR1 MNHEY and CDR2 SMNVEV (reference sequence). Trimming took off 1 base at V and 0 bases at J, with 10 bases between the two ends. This CDR3 is 15 amino acids long. As DNA, the CDR3 is TGTGCCAGCAGTTTATTGGCAGGGTCCTCCTACGAGCAGTACTTC. This sequence encodes CASSLLAGSSYEQYF.

The chain combines TRBV28 with TRBJ1-2; 12 positions match TRBD1. CDR3 length: 16 amino acids. The germline CDR1 and CDR2 sequences are MDHEN and SYDVKM. Trimming cost V 0 bases and J 3 bases; bases outside gene matches: 2. The CDR3 sequence: CASSLWGQGAYYGYTF. The CDR3 bases are TGTGCCAGCAGTTTATGGGGACAGGGGGCGTACTATGGCTACACCTTC.

This clone has only a few counts. This chain joins TRBV19 and TRBJ1-5; 7 nucleotides line up with TRBD1. CDR3 length equals 14 residues. Losses at the gene ends were 11 bases for V and 5 bases for J; bases not matched to a gene: 12. Germline CDR1 reads LNHDA; CDR2 reads SQIVND (reference sequence). The chain's CDR3 is CAASGGIEYQPQHF. DNA for the CDR3: TGTGCCGCATCAGGGGGAATAGAATATCAGCCCCAGCATTTT. Full variable domain (rest looked up from reference TRBV19 and TRBJ1-5): DGGITQSPKYLFRKEGQNVTLSCEQNLNHDAMYWYRQDPGQGLRLIYYSQIVNDFQKGDIAEGYSVSREKKESFPLTVTSAQKNPTAFYLCAASGGIEYQPQHFGDGTRLSIL.

V gene TRBV7-2 combines with J gene TRBJ2-1; D is unresolved. Trimming stripped 6 bases from V and 5 bases from J, with 8 bases between. CDR3 length equals 12 residues. CDR1 is SGHTA, CDR2 FQGNSA, per germline. The CDR3 loop reads CASRGGNNEQFF. CDR3 bases: TGTGCCAGCAGAGGCGGAAACAATGAGCAGTTCTTC. The full variable domain, completed using reference TRBV7-2 and TRBJ2-1, is GAGVSQSPSNKVTEKGKDVELRCDPISGHTALYWYRQSLGQGLEFLIYFQGNSAPDKSGLPSDRFSAERTGGSVSTLTIQRTQQEDSAVYLCASRGGNNEQFFGPGTRLTVL.

This clone was detected a few times. This chain links TRBV10-3 with TRBJ2-7; 8 nucleotides agree with TRBD1. The germline CDR1 and CDR2 sequences are ENHRY and SYGVKD. The CDR3 is 12 amino acids. V lost 10 bases, J lost 0 bases, and 2 bases stayed unmatched. The CDR3 sequence is CATGTGSYEQYF. The CDR3 DNA reads as TGTGCCACCGGGACAGGCTCCTACGAGCAGTACTTC.

This clone was counted between two and nine times. The rearrangement links TRBV19 to TRBJ1-5; D remains unclear. This CDR3 is built from 14 residues. Trimming left V 4 bases short and J 1 base short, with 8 bases between. The germline V gene encodes CDR1 LNHDA and CDR2 SQIVND (reference sequence). The CDR3 DNA is TGTGCCAGTAGTACGGCAAGGAGCAATCAGCCCCAGCATTTT. This encodes CASSTARSNQPQHF.

The CDR3 DNA reads TGTGCCAGCAGTTACTGGTCCCGGGACAGGGACTACGAGCAGTACTTC. Residues: CASSYWSRDRDYEQYF. V gene TRBV6-5 combines with J gene TRBJ2-7; 9 bases are a match to TRBD1. Looked up from germline, CDR1 is MNHEY and CDR2 is SVGAGI. V shed 1 base and J 3 bases; nucleotides not matched to a gene: 7. This CDR3 is built from 16 residues.

This clone came up a few times. The rearrangement links TRBV6-5 to TRBJ2-7; 11 nucleotides match TRBD2. With V trimmed by 0 bases and J by 1 base, 2 bases remained unmatched. The CDR3 is 16 residues long. In germline, CDR1 is MNHEY, CDR2 SVGAGI. The CDR3 DNA reads TGTGCCAGCAGTTACTCGACTAGCGGGGCATCCTACGAGCAGTACTTC. Protein sequence: CASSYSTSGASYEQYF.

The chain links TRBV10-3 to TRBJ1-2, with 7 bases aligning to TRBD1. The CDR3 consists of 14 residues. The germline CDR1 and CDR2 sequences are ENHRY and SYGVKD. J was trimmed by 2 bases and V by 4 bases; bases with no gene match: 4. CDR3 sequence: CAISGDSENYGYTF. DNA for the CDR3: TGTGCCATCAGTGGGGACAGCGAAAACTATGGCTACACCTTC.

CDR3 residues: CASSLAPERETQYF. For the CDR3, the DNA is TGTGCCAGCAGCTTAGCTCCCGAGAGGGAGACCCAGTACTTC. This chain uses TRBV7-7 with TRBJ2-5; D is unclear. CDR1 and CDR2 from the germline V gene are SSHAT and FNYEAQ (reference sequence). The CDR3 runs 14 residues. Trimming cost V 0 bases and J 5 bases, with 10 bases left between them.

This clone was found once. The chain joins TRBV6-1 to TRBJ2-4; D gene uncertain. CDR1 MNHNS and CDR2 SASEGT come from the germline V gene. Trimming removed 6 bases from V and 0 bases from J, with 6 bases in between. The CDR3 loop spans 13 amino acids. In DNA form, the CDR3 reads TGTGCCAGCAGGCAGGTAGCCAAAAACATTCAGTACTTC. It specifies CASRQVAKNIQYF.

The chain uses TRBV10-3 and TRBJ2-3; 8 bases are a match to TRBD2. Germline lookup yields CDR1 ENHRY and CDR2 SYGVKD. V was pared by 6 bases and J by 0 bases, with 5 bases of the junction left unmatched. The CDR3 is made up of 15 amino acids. DNA of the CDR3: TGTGCCATCAGCCCCGGGAGGGCAAGCACAGATACGCAGTATTTT. Its protein is CAISPGRASTDTQYF.

The chain combines TRBV9 with TRBJ1-5; 12 bases agree with TRBD1. The V gene end was trimmed by 4 bases and the J gene end by 6 bases; junction bases not matched to a gene: 5. Germline V gene sequence: CDR1 SGDLS, CDR2 YYNGEE. The CDR3 is 15 residues long. The CDR3 DNA sequence: TGTGCCAGCAGCTCCGGGACAGGGGGCTTTCAGCCCCAGCATTTT. Encoded protein: CASSSGTGGFQPQHF.

The genes are TRBV28 and TRBJ2-7, with D possibly being TRBD2 (5 bases). Trimming removed 8 bases from V and 2 bases from J, with 13 bases in between. Germline lookup yields CDR1 MDHEN and CDR2 SYDVKM. This CDR3 spans 13 amino acids. The chain's CDR3 is CASERVIAYEQYF. CDR3 sequence (DNA): TGTGCCAGCGAGAGGGTAATCGCCTACGAGCAGTACTTC.

By sample share, this clone is medium-sized (0.01 to 0.1%). V gene TRBV5-1 combines with J gene TRBJ2-7; D not resolved. Trimming pared 4 bases from V and 3 bases from J, leaving 14 bases between. The germline gives CDR1 SGHRS, CDR2 YFSETQ. The CDR3 is 14 amino acids. The CDR3 DNA reads as TGCGCCAGCAGCCCTGAGTTGGATTACTACGAGCAGTACTTC. Its translation is CASSPELDYYEQYF.

The chain couples TRBV14 to TRBJ2-3; 7 bases are shared with TRBD2. CDR1 and CDR2 (germline): SGHDN, FVKESK. Unmatched junction bases numbered 2, after V lost 4 bases and J lost 4 bases. This CDR3 region has 13 residues. For the CDR3, the DNA is TGTGCCAGCAGCCTTCGGGGGGCAGATACGCAGTATTTT. It is translated as CASSLRGADTQYF.

Concerning this clone itself: The same CDR3 can be traced to other DNA sequences in this sample. The V call is TRBV7-9, the J call TRBJ2-7; 9 bases map to TRBD2. V lost 3 bases, J lost 5 bases, and 8 bases stayed unmatched. Germline V gene lookup returns CDR1 SEHNR and CDR2 FQNEAQ (reference sequence). The CDR3 runs 15 residues. CDR3: CASSLGLASVHEQYF. CDR3 nucleotides: TGTGCCAGCAGCTTGGGACTAGCTTCGGTCCACGAGCAGTACTTC.

The chain is built from TRBV6-5 and TRBJ1-6, with D tentatively TRBD1 (5 bases). Trimming removed 11 bases from V and 6 bases from J, with 14 bases in between. CDR3 length equals 13 residues. Germline CDR1 reads MNHEY; CDR2 reads SVGAGI. This CDR3 is CAVQDKGNSPLHF. CDR3 nucleotide sequence: TGTGCCGTGCAGGACAAGGGTAATTCACCCCTCCACTTT.

This clone appeared a single time. For the CDR3, the DNA is TGTGCCAGCAGTTCAAATGGGGGAGAAGAGACCCAGTACTTC. This sequence encodes CASSSNGGEETQYF. V gene TRBV6-5 combines with J gene TRBJ2-5; either TRBD1 or TRBD2 may fit D (5 bases each). V dropped 4 bases and J dropped 3 bases, with 12 bases sitting between them. Germline V gene data show CDR1 as MNHEY and CDR2 as SVGAGI. CDR3 size: 14 residues.

In nucleotides, the CDR3 is TGTGCCAGCAGTTTACACGATCGGGATGGCTACACCTTC. Translated: CASSLHDRDGYTF. The J gene is TRBJ1-2, the V gene TRBV6-9, with no clear D. Trimming cost V 4 bases and J 6 bases, with 12 bases left between them. The CDR3 has 13 amino acids. Per the germline V gene, CDR1 is MNHGY and CDR2 is SVAAGI.

The chain recombines TRBV5-1 with TRBJ1-4; 9 nucleotides line up with TRBD1. V gave up 4 bases and J gave up 7 bases; unmatched junction bases: 14. The CDR3 length is 17 residues. CDR1 is SGHRS and CDR2 is YFSETQ in the germline V gene. As DNA, the CDR3 is TGCGCCAGCAGCGTACGACCCGACAGGGGGGCAAGTGAAAAACTGTTTTTT. Amino acids: CASSVRPDRGASEKLFF.

The V gene is TRBV9, the J gene TRBJ2-3, with D perhaps being TRBD1 or TRBD2 (6 bases each). V lost 0 bases and J lost 5, with 13 bases in between. The CDR3 spans 15 residues. The germline V gene encodes CDR1 SGDLS and CDR2 YYNGEE. CDR3 region: CASSVVGGRGDTQYF. In DNA, the CDR3 is TGTGCCAGCAGCGTAGTCGGGGGCCGAGGAGATACGCAGTATTTT.

The J gene is TRBJ2-1, the V gene TRBV2; D perhaps matches TRBD1 (6 bases). Deletions cut 0 bases from V and 7 bases from J, with 13 bases between. Germline V gives CDR1 SNHLY, CDR2 FYNNEI. CDR3 size: 15 residues. CDR3 region: CASSEAREGENEQFF. The CDR3 DNA sequence: TGTGCCAGCAGTGAAGCGCGAGAGGGGGAAAATGAGCAGTTCTTC.

Only a few counts were recorded for this clone. The chain couples TRBV9 to TRBJ1-1, with D unclear. Germline-derived CDR1 and CDR2 are SGDLS and YYNGEE. Trimming removed 4 bases at V and 1 base at J, with 11 bases between. There are 14 residues in the CDR3. The CDR3 region has the DNA TGTGCCAGCAGCCCTAAGGACGGGAACACTGAAGCTTTCTTT. Its protein is CASSPKDGNTEAFF.

The chain links TRBV9 to TRBJ1-2; 7 nucleotides agree with TRBD1. The germline CDR1 and CDR2 sequences are SGDLS and YYNGEE. The CDR3 length is 13 residues. Trimming at V came to 6 bases and at J to 7 bases, leaving 9 bases not matched to a gene. This CDR3 is CASTPGRGPGYTF. The DNA of the CDR3 is TGTGCCAGCACCCCCGGGAGGGGGCCTGGCTACACCTTC.

V is TRBV5-4 and J is TRBJ2-1; maybe TRBD1 (5 bases). The CDR3 has 13 amino acids. V was pared by 3 bases and J by 5 bases, with 9 bases between. Germline CDR1 and CDR2: SGHNT and YYREEE (reference sequence). The CDR3 nucleotides are TGTGCCAGCAGCTCATCGACAGACAATGAGCAGTTCTTC. This gives the protein CASSSSTDNEQFF.

V gene TRBV5-6 combines with J gene TRBJ2-7, with D tentatively TRBD1 (5 bases). Germline V gene sequence: CDR1 SGHDT, CDR2 YYEEEE. With 4 bases removed from V and 2 bases from J, the gap between germline ends came to 19 bases. The CDR3 consists of 16 residues. Written as DNA, the CDR3 is TGTGCCAGCAGCCACACAGTGGGGCAGTTAACCTACGAGCAGTACTTC. This codes for CASSHTVGQLTYEQYF.

The rearrangement links TRBV25-1 to TRBJ2-1; D is uncertain. CDR1 MGHDK and CDR2 SYGVNS come from the germline V gene. CDR3 length equals 11 residues. V was shortened by 5 bases and J by 9 bases, with 8 bases between the two germline ends. The CDR3 DNA is TGTGCCAGCAGTCGGCTCGGTGAGCAGTTCTTC. It encodes CASSRLGEQFF.

The chain joins TRBV19 to TRBJ1-2; perhaps TRBD1 as D (5 bases). Trimming cost V 3 bases and J 3 bases, with 11 bases left between them. There are 14 residues in the CDR3. Germline V lookup: CDR1 LNHDA, CDR2 SQIVND (reference sequence). CDR3 region: CASSIQGIYYGYTF. Here the CDR3 DNA reads TGTGCCAGTAGTATCCAGGGAATTTACTATGGCTACACCTTC.

The chain recombines TRBV2 with TRBJ2-3, with TRBD2 matching over 8 bases. The trim removed 3 bases at V and 5 bases at J, leaving 4 bases unmatched. Germline loops: CDR1 SNHLY, CDR2 FYNNEI. The CDR3 sequence is 14 residues long. The CDR3: CASSEGAGGDTQYF. CDR3 in DNA: TGTGCCAGCAGTGAGGGGGCGGGGGGAGATACGCAGTATTTT.

In its sample, this clone was seen a few times. V usage is TRBV28 and J usage is TRBJ1-1; D unresolved. The ends were cut back, 5 bases at V and 3 bases at J, with 16 bases in the middle. Germline V gives CDR1 MDHEN, CDR2 SYDVKM. The CDR3 has 15 amino acids. CDR3 sequence reads: CASSPPGYGDTEAFF. The CDR3 coding sequence is TGTGCCAGCAGTCCCCCAGGTTATGGGGACACTGAAGCTTTCTTT. Combining the CDR3 with reference TRBV28 and TRBJ1-1 gives the whole variable domain DVKVTQSSRYLVKRTGEKVFLECVQDMDHENMFWYRQDPGLGLRLIYFSYDVKMKEKGDIPEGYSVSREKKERFSLILESASTNQTSMYLCASSPPGYGDTEAFFGQGTRLTVV.

Sample share makes this clone large. The chain recombines TRBV2 with TRBJ2-1; D may be TRBD2 (7 bases). CDR1 and CDR2 (germline): SNHLY, FYNNEI. V was shortened by 3 bases and J by 7 bases, with 13 bases between the two germline ends. The CDR3 extends over 14 amino acids. The CDR3 sequence is CASSEGGTLNEQFF. DNA of the CDR3: TGTGCCAGCAGTGAGGGGGGGACATTGAATGAGCAGTTCTTC.